The 25 T cell receptor beta chains below all came from one sample that was sequenced in a study of naive and memory T cell subsets. The beta constant-region primer was an equimolar mix of two oligonucleotides covering TRBC1 and TRBC2. TCRdb called the UMI-ligation and nested PCR reads again in MiXCR, with one record for every CDR3 protein. The data contain under 150,000 distinct CDR3 sequences, 15% to 20% of them singletons. Sequencing was performed on naive CD4+ T cells from blood. The receptor source for this set is a human donor in good health.

In nucleotides, the CDR3 is TGTGCCAGCAGCTTAGAGCTAGCGGTCTCCTACGAGCAGTACTTC. It yields the protein CASSLELAVSYEQYF. The V and J genes are TRBV7-2 and TRBJ2-7; 7 bases align to TRBD2. This CDR3 has 15 amino acids. CDR1 SGHTA and CDR2 FQGNSA come from the germline V gene. Germline trimming cut 1 base from V and 0 bases from J; bases unmatched to any gene: 3. The whole variable domain, filled in from reference TRBV7-2 and TRBJ2-7, reads GAGVSQSPSNKVTEKGKDVELRCDPISGHTALYWYRQSLGQGLEFLIYFQGNSAPDKSGLPSDRFSAERTGGSVSTLTIQRTQQEDSAVYLCASSLELAVSYEQYFGPGTRLTVT.

This chain links TRBV5-4 with TRBJ2-3; a possible D gene is TRBD2 (5 bases). CDR3 length: 14 residues. Germline CDR1 and CDR2: SGHNT and YYREEE (reference sequence). Trimming left V 4 bases short and J 0 bases short, with 9 bases between. The CDR3 spells CASSGSTSTDTQYF. The DNA of the CDR3 is TGTGCCAGCAGCGGGAGTACTAGCACAGATACGCAGTATTTT.

This clonotype occurred a few times. The chain recombines TRBV12-3 or TRBV12-4 with TRBJ1-3; D not certain. The CDR3 has 13 amino acids. V was trimmed by 4 bases and J by 8 bases, leaving 12 bases between them. The CDR3 DNA follows: TGTGCCAGCAGTTCTACCGGGTCGGACACCATATATTTT. Amino acid sequence: CASSSTGSDTIYF.

The chain combines TRBV7-2 with TRBJ1-1; D is unresolved. Germline loops: CDR1 SGHTA, CDR2 FQGNSA. The CDR3 extends over 12 amino acids. Trimming cost V 1 base and J 7 bases, with 7 bases left between them. As DNA, the CDR3 is TGTGCCAGCAGCTTAGATGGGAGTGAAGCTTTCTTT. Encoded protein: CASSLDGSEAFF.

This clonotype was seen more than once but under ten times. This sequence joins TRBV6-6 and TRBJ1-1; tentatively, D is TRBD1 (5 bases). Trimming left V 7 bases short and J 1 base short, with 13 bases between. The CDR3 runs to 14 residues. Germline V lookup: CDR1 MNHNY, CDR2 SVGAGI (reference sequence). CDR3 in DNA: TGTGCCAGCACCAGAGATGGGGGGAACACTGAAGCTTTCTTT. It translates to CASTRDGGNTEAFF.

In this sample, this clonotype turned up a few times. This chain joins TRBV7-3 and TRBJ2-3; TRBD2 matches at 12 bases. The CDR3 extends over 18 amino acids. The germline V gene encodes CDR1 SGHTA and CDR2 FQGTGA. After removal of 5 bases from V and 0 bases from J, the junction contained 9 bases not matched to a gene. The CDR3 sequence: CASSPGLAGKPSTDTQYF. CDR3 DNA sequence: TGTGCCAGCAGCCCTGGACTAGCGGGAAAACCAAGCACAGATACGCAGTATTTT.

J is TRBJ2-5 and V is TRBV15; 10 nucleotides line up with TRBD2. The V gene's germline CDR1 is LNHNV and CDR2 YYDKDF (reference sequence). The CDR3 length is 14 residues. The ends lost 8 bases at V and 1 base at J; junction bases unmatched: 4. The CDR3 DNA follows: TGTGCCACCCGACTAGCGGGCATCCAAGAGACCCAGTACTTC. This sequence encodes CATRLAGIQETQYF. Together with reference TRBV15 and TRBJ2-5, the CDR3 gives the full variable domain: DAMVIQNPRYQVTQFGKPVTLSCSQTLNHNVMYWYQQKSSQAPKLLFHYYDKDFNNEADTPDNFQSRRPNTSFCFLDIRSPGLGDTAMYLCATRLAGIQETQYFGPGTRLLVL.

This clonotype was detected a few times. The CDR3 sequence: CASSLALEDRAYNEQFF. For the CDR3, the DNA is TGCGCCAGCAGCTTGGCTCTTGAGGACAGGGCCTACAATGAGCAGTTCTTC. This chain connects TRBV5-1 to TRBJ2-1; the match to TRBD1 covers 8 bases. V lost 0 bases to trimming and J lost 2 bases; unmatched junction nucleotides: 7. Germline assignment: CDR1 SGHRS and CDR2 YFSETQ. The CDR3 covers 17 residues.

The table lists this clonotype with a few counts. One junction end does not reproduce the germline sequence, and a read error may be involved. This chain uses TRBV5-1 with TRBJ2-4; perhaps D is TRBD1 or TRBD2 (5 bases each). The CDR3 consists of 13 residues. CDR1 SGHRS and CDR2 YFSETQ come from the germline V gene. CDR3 in amino acids: CASSLGMGVPLLF. CDR3 in DNA: TGCGCCAGCAGCTTGGGTATGGGGGTCCCACTCCTGTTC. The full variable domain, its missing parts supplied by reference TRBV5-1 and TRBJ2-4, is KAGVTQTPRYLIKTRGQQVTLSCSPISGHRSVSWYQQTPGQGLQFLFEYFSETQRNKGNFPGRFSGRQFSNSRSEMNVSTLELGDSALYLCASSLGMGVPLLFGAGTRLSVL.

The V and J genes are TRBV2 and TRBJ2-7; D possibly uses TRBD1 or TRBD2 (5 bases each). V lost 4 bases and J 5 bases, leaving 15 bases between the germline ends. Germline V gene lookup returns CDR1 SNHLY and CDR2 FYNNEI. The CDR3 has 14 residues. CDR3 nucleotide sequence: TGTGCCAGCAGTGGGGGGAGAAGTAACAACGAGCAGTACTTC. It is translated as CASSGGRSNNEQYF.

This sequence joins TRBV7-9 and TRBJ2-3; D gene unclear. Germline CDR1 SEHNR, CDR2 FQNEAQ (reference sequence). CDR3 size: 15 residues. With 0 bases removed from V and 0 bases from J, the gap between germline ends came to 7 bases. The CDR3 DNA reads as TGTGCCAGCAGCTTAGCGGCCGGGAGCACAGATACGCAGTATTTT. It specifies CASSLAAGSTDTQYF.

The genes are TRBV7-3 and TRBJ2-2, with D unresolved. The germline CDR1 and CDR2 sequences are SGHTA and FQGTGA. V lost 6 bases and J lost 6, with 11 bases in between. The CDR3 is 13 amino acids. CDR3 sequence (DNA): TGTGCCAGCAGATTAGGTCAGGCCGGGGAGCTGTTTTTT. Translating it yields CASRLGQAGELFF.

The chain joins TRBV20-1 to TRBJ2-3, with 7 nucleotides matching TRBD2. Germline CDR1 reads DFQATT; CDR2 reads SNEGSKA (reference sequence). The V gene end was trimmed by 6 bases and the J gene end by 6 bases; junction bases not matched to a gene: 12. The CDR3 is 14 residues long. CDR3 nucleotide sequence: TGCAGTGCCCTGAGGGAGGGATGGTCTGATACGCAGTATTTT. Encoded protein: CSALREGWSDTQYF.

Many counts were recorded for this clonotype. The junction and the germline gene differ at one end; a read error may be behind it. This rearrangement joins TRBV29-1 to TRBJ2-1, with TRBD2 matching over 10 bases. CDR3 length: 16 residues. Per the germline V gene, CDR1 is SQVTM and CDR2 is ANQGSEA. CDR3: CSVEGAPGLAYIEQFF. CDR3 in DNA: TGCAGCGTTGAAGGGGCACCGGGACTAGCGTACATTGAGCAGTTCTTC.

This clonotype has only a few counts. CDR3 coding DNA: TGTGCCTGGAGTGTCCAGAGGACTAGCGGGATCTCCTACGAGCAGTACTTC. Its protein is CAWSVQRTSGISYEQYF. The V gene is TRBV30, the J gene TRBJ2-7, with 12 bases aligning to TRBD2. CDR1 GTSNPN and CDR2 SVGIG come from the germline V gene (reference sequence). The V segment lost 0 bases and the J segment 0 bases; nucleotides outside the gene matches: 6. The CDR3 runs 17 residues.

The chain uses TRBV5-1 and TRBJ2-1; D gene ambiguous. V lost 1 base, J lost 6 bases, and 23 bases lay in between. CDR1 is SGHRS, CDR2 YFSETQ, per germline. The CDR3 has 18 residues. The CDR3 sequence is CASSLYLGKFDRVNEQFF. The CDR3 bases are TGCGCCAGCAGCTTGTATCTGGGAAAATTCGATCGGGTCAATGAGCAGTTCTTC. Drawing the rest from reference TRBV5-1 and TRBJ2-1, the complete variable domain is KAGVTQTPRYLIKTRGQQVTLSCSPISGHRSVSWYQQTPGQGLQFLFEYFSETQRNKGNFPGRFSGRQFSNSRSEMNVSTLELGDSALYLCASSLYLGKFDRVNEQFFGPGTRLTVL.

This chain connects TRBV6-5 to TRBJ2-1, with 10 bases lining up with TRBD2. From germline, CDR1 is MNHEY and CDR2 SVGAGI. The V segment lost 5 bases and the J segment 5 bases; nucleotides outside the gene matches: 6. This CDR3 comprises 15 residues. The CDR3 loop is CASSPGTSAHNEQFF. The DNA of the CDR3 is TGTGCCAGCAGTCCCGGGACTAGCGCGCACAATGAGCAGTTCTTC.

There are a few counts of this clonotype. The chain recombines TRBV12-3 or TRBV12-4 with TRBJ1-2, with D possibly being TRBD1 (6 bases). Trimming took off 4 bases at V and 4 bases at J, with 10 bases between the two ends. The CDR3 covers 13 residues. The CDR3 bases are TGTGCCAGCAGTTACAGGGAGGGCTATGGCTACACCTTC. It yields the protein CASSYREGYGYTF.

This clonotype was recorded a few times. V and J are TRBV6-5 and TRBJ2-5, with D unresolved. CDR3 length equals 12 residues. CDR1 is MNHEY, CDR2 SVGAGI, per germline. Trimming pared 0 bases from V and 5 bases from J, leaving 4 bases between. This CDR3 reads CASSYSRETQYF. The CDR3 coding sequence is TGTGCCAGCAGTTACTCTAGGGAGACCCAGTACTTC.

This clonotype has just a few counts. This chain links TRBV30 with TRBJ1-2; no clear D gene. Germline loops: CDR1 GTSNPN, CDR2 SVGIG (reference sequence). V gave up 3 bases and J gave up 0 bases, with 17 bases separating them. CDR3 size: 16 residues. CDR3 sequence: CAWRFRRAASNYGYTF. CDR3 sequence (DNA): TGTGCCTGGAGGTTCCGTAGGGCGGCATCTAACTATGGCTACACCTTC.

This clonotype was counted only a few times. The rearrangement uses TRBV28 and TRBJ1-4; 8 nucleotides align to TRBD1. CDR3 length: 17 residues. The germline V gene has CDR1 MDHEN and CDR2 SYDVKM. With V trimmed by 3 bases and J by 8 bases, 14 bases remained unmatched. The CDR3 DNA reads as TGTGCCAGCAGTTTTTTGGATTGGCAGGGGGCACGGGAAAAACTGTTTTTT. Its translation is CASSFLDWQGAREKLFF.

This clonotype has more than one count but fewer than ten. The V and J genes are TRBV29-1 and TRBJ2-5; 8 bases agree with TRBD2. CDR3 length: 15 residues. CDR1 SQVTM and CDR2 ANQGSEA come from the germline V gene. Trimming cost V 4 bases and J 5 bases; bases outside gene matches: 12. The CDR3 is CSVGAGGAAYETQYF. The CDR3 nucleotides are TGCAGCGTTGGCGCGGGAGGCGCCGCGTATGAGACCCAGTACTTC.

The chain links TRBV2 to TRBJ2-3, with D maybe TRBD1 (5 bases). V dropped 4 bases and J dropped 0 bases, with 11 bases sitting between them. CDR3 size: 15 residues. CDR1 and CDR2 (germline): SNHLY, FYNNEI. Here the CDR3 reads CASSGTFPSTDTQYF. CDR3 bases: TGTGCCAGCAGTGGGACATTCCCTAGCACAGATACGCAGTATTTT.

In the case of this clonotype: A much larger clonotype is one base distant, so this may be a read error. The gene calls are TRBV20-1 and TRBJ2-7; 7 nucleotides agree with TRBD2. Trimming took 0 bases from V and 0 from J; bases not matched to a gene: 11. CDR1 and CDR2 (germline): DFQATT, SNEGSKA (reference sequence). The CDR3 runs 17 residues. The CDR3 spells CSARESESRDYSYEQYF. The DNA for the CDR3 is TGCAGTGCTAGAGAGTCTGAGTCCCGGGACTACTCCTACGAGCAGTACTTC.

This CDR3 is CASSHRDPPRRTEAFF. In DNA form, the CDR3 reads TGTGCCAGCAGCCACCGGGACCCTCCAAGGCGCACTGAAGCTTTCTTT. The chain is built from TRBV7-9 and TRBJ1-1; a weak D match, TRBD1 (5 bases). Between the trimmed V and J ends, which lost 5 bases and 4 bases, there was a span of 20 bases. CDR1 is SEHNR, CDR2 FQNEAQ, per germline (reference sequence). The CDR3 has 16 amino acids.